This T cell receptor (beta chain) was identified in a study of OX40 agonist ivuxolimab in advanced cancers. In the study overall: Patients received intravenous ivuxolimab every 2 weeks at 0.01 to 10 mg/kg.

The cohort excluded patients with autoimmune disease history or systemic immunosuppression. The protocol was immunoSEQ multiplex PCR, while the TCRdb copy is restricted to in-frame clones and leaves out a portion. The data contain about 73,000 clones, more than 80% of them singletons. CDR1 is MGHRA and CDR2 is YSYEKL in the germline V gene. CDR3 length: 15 residues. The V gene end was trimmed by 4 bases and the J gene end by 4 bases; junction bases not matched to a gene: 6. Worth noting for this clone: The antigen is undetermined.

Study-wide results and limits: Low normalized T-cell clonal expansion also characterized some of the nonresponders. Patients with a partial response at 0.1-3.0 mg/kg had among the lowest clonal expansion.

The sample consisted of CD4+ or CD8+ T cells sorted from blood, taken in a trial of the OX40 agonist ivuxolimab. This sequence was found in an adult with an advanced solid tumor such as melanoma, head and neck, liver or kidney cancer. The rearrangement uses TRBV4-1 and TRBJ2-1, with 8 bases that match TRBD1. DNA of the CDR3: TGCGCCAGCAGCCTACGGGGACAGGATTACAATGAGCAGTTCTTC. Translating gives CASSLRGQDYNEQFF.